Presented here are 8 T cell receptor beta chains from one specimen sequenced in a study of cytomegalovirus exposure and HLA in healthy donors. The study ran its PCR with 60 Vbeta and 13 Jbeta primers. Generated by immunoSEQ multiplex PCR, the TCRdb table keeps only in-frame clones and is missing some. The sample has 110,000 to 150,000 clones; over 60% are singletons. Sequences were obtained from PBMCs. The receptors were sampled from a man in his forties in good health and CMV-seronegative.

This sequence joins TRBV5-4 and TRBJ2-2; 7 bases are a match to TRBD1. J lost 7 bases, V lost 2 bases, and 5 bases had no gene match. Germline V CDR1 and CDR2: SGHNT, YYREEE (reference sequence). The CDR3 has 14 amino acids. The CDR3 nucleotides are TGTGCCAGCAGCTTAAGGGGGCCGGGCGGGGAGCTGTTTTTT. It yields the protein CASSLRGPGGELFF. The variable domain in full, completed from reference TRBV5-4 and TRBJ2-2, reads ETGVTQSPTHLIKTRGQQVTLRCSSQSGHNTVSWYQQALGQGPQFIFQYYREEENGRGNFPPRFSGLQFPNYSSELNVNALELDDSALYLCASSLRGPGGELFFGEGSRLTVL.

This clone has a handful of counts. The chain recombines TRBV6-5 with TRBJ2-2, with 8 nucleotides matching TRBD1. Germline V gene sequence: CDR1 MNHEY, CDR2 SVGAGI. CDR3 size: 15 residues. With 8 bases clipped from V and 3 bases from J, the junction kept 8 bases outside the gene matches. The CDR3 region is CASLLGTGHTGELFF. The CDR3 DNA is TGTGCCAGCCTACTCGGGACAGGCCACACCGGGGAGCTGTTTTTT.

This sequence joins TRBV25-1 and TRBJ1-1, with a tentative D call TRBD1 (6 bases). Trimming took off 6 bases at V and 5 bases at J, with 22 bases between the two ends. Germline V gene lookup returns CDR1 MGHDK and CDR2 SYGVNS. CDR3 length: 16 amino acids. The CDR3 nucleotides are TGTGCCAGCAGAGGAACCCCCGGCAGGGGAAGGACTGAAGCTTTCTTT. Translating it yields CASRGTPGRGRTEAFF.

The chain links TRBV28 to TRBJ2-7; 7 nucleotides line up with TRBD1. CDR1 and CDR2 from the germline V gene are MDHEN and SYDVKM. The CDR3 is 14 amino acids. V lost 5 bases and J lost 5; bases outside the gene matches: 9. CDR3 protein: CASSTGTDRNEQYF. The DNA of the CDR3 is TGTGCCAGCAGTACCGGGACAGATAGGAACGAGCAGTACTTC. Full variable domain (remainder filled in from reference TRBV28 and TRBJ2-7): DVKVTQSSRYLVKRTGEKVFLECVQDMDHENMFWYRQDPGLGLRLIYFSYDVKMKEKGDIPEGYSVSREKKERFSLILESASTNQTSMYLCASSTGTDRNEQYFGPGTRLTVT.

The gene calls are TRBV18 and TRBJ2-7, with unresolved D. Germline V gene lookup returns CDR1 KGHSH and CDR2 LQKENI. V dropped 3 bases and J dropped 3 bases, with 9 bases sitting between them. The CDR3 sequence is 13 residues long. CDR3 in DNA: TGTGCCAGCTCACCGAGCGCCAGCTACGAGCAGTACTTC. It yields the protein CASSPSASYEQYF. Full variable domain (remainder filled in from reference TRBV18 and TRBJ2-7): NAGVMQNPRHLVRRRGQEARLRCSPMKGHSHVYWYRQLPEEGLKFMVYLQKENIIDESGMPKERFSAEFPKEGPSILRIQQVVRGDSAAYFCASSPSASYEQYFGPGTRLTVT.

CDR3 sequence reads: CASTQGPPYGYTF. In nucleotides, the CDR3 is TGTGCCAGCACCCAGGGTCCCCCTTATGGCTACACCTTC. The chain carries TRBV5-4 and TRBJ1-2, with D possibly TRBD1 on 5 matching bases. V lost 6 bases, J lost 5 bases, and 14 bases lay in between. There are 13 residues in the CDR3. Germline CDR1 SGHNT, CDR2 YYREEE (reference sequence).

This chain links TRBV27 with TRBJ1-1; D possibly corresponds to TRBD1 (6 bases). The CDR3 length is 14 residues. CDR1 is MNHEY, CDR2 SMNVEV, per germline (reference sequence). V lost 3 bases to trimming and J lost 0 bases, with 8 bases between them. The CDR3 region has the DNA TGTGCCAGCAGTTTTACAGGGTTGAACACTGAAGCTTTCTTT. The encoded protein is CASSFTGLNTEAFF.

This clone was counted between two and nine times. The chain combines TRBV18 with TRBJ1-4; D not certain. This CDR3 has 13 amino acids. V was trimmed by 3 bases and J by 8 bases, leaving 10 bases between them. Germline V CDR1 and CDR2: KGHSH, LQKENI. This chain's CDR3 is CASSPPTGEKLFF. As DNA, the CDR3 is TGTGCCAGCTCACCCCCGACGGGAGAAAAACTGTTTTTT.